A single sample is the source of the 27 T cell receptor beta chains below, sequenced in a study of blood T cell repertoires in COVID-19. Profiled with immunoSEQ multiplex PCR; TCRdb holds only in-frame clones, not every one. The table records roughly 40,000 clones, about 70% of them present only once. The sequencing sample was made of peripheral blood. The source is a man of 80 years or more with acute or convalescent COVID-19.

The rearrangement uses TRBV18 and TRBJ1-1, with D hard to call. V was trimmed by 2 bases and J by 3 bases, leaving 16 bases between them. There are 16 residues in the CDR3. Per the germline V gene, CDR1 is KGHSH and CDR2 is LQKENI. The CDR3 region is CASSPTGGLIDTEAFF. The DNA of the CDR3 is TGTGCCAGCTCACCAACCGGCGGGCTGATCGACACTGAAGCTTTCTTT.

The chain couples TRBV6-5 to TRBJ2-7; D might be TRBD2 (6 bases). The V end was cut by 0 bases, the J end by 1 base, with 10 bases between. The CDR3 runs to 15 residues. Germline V gives CDR1 MNHEY, CDR2 SVGAGI. CDR3 DNA sequence: TGTGCCAGCAGTTACTCGGGGGGATTATCCTACGAGCAGTACTTC. Amino acids: CASSYSGGLSYEQYF.

J is TRBJ1-2 and V is TRBV14, with a weak D call TRBD1 (6 bases). Germline assignment: CDR1 SGHDN and CDR2 FVKESK. This CDR3 region has 14 residues. Trimming pared 0 bases from V and 7 bases from J, leaving 12 bases between. The CDR3 nucleotides are TGTGCCAGCAGCCAAGATAGATGGGGGCTTGGCTACACCTTC. It yields the protein CASSQDRWGLGYTF. Supplemented by reference TRBV14 and TRBJ1-2, the full variable domain reads EAGVTQFPSHSVIEKGQTVTLRCDPISGHDNLYWYRRVMGKEIKFLLHFVKESKQDESGMPNNRFLAERTGGTYSTLKVQPAELEDSGVYFCASSQDRWGLGYTFGSGTRLTVV.

The chain recombines TRBV30 with TRBJ1-2; TRBD1 matches 8 bases. Germline-derived CDR1 and CDR2 are GTSNPN and SVGIG (reference sequence). The V segment lost 3 bases and the J segment 1 base; nucleotides outside the gene matches: 10. The CDR3 runs to 16 residues. In nucleotides, the CDR3 is TGTGCCTGGAGGGACAGGGACCGCCCGATTAACTATGGCTACACCTTC. Protein: CAWRDRDRPINYGYTF.

This clone turned up a few times. This sequence joins TRBV19 and TRBJ2-1, with 7 bases that match TRBD1. Trimming cost V 4 bases and J 0 bases; bases outside gene matches: 0. The CDR3 length is 14 residues. Germline lookup yields CDR1 LNHDA and CDR2 SQIVND (reference sequence). This CDR3 reads CASSNRGSYNEQFF. The CDR3 region has the DNA TGTGCCAGTAGTAACAGGGGCTCCTACAATGAGCAGTTCTTC.

The CDR3 sequence: CASSSQWGANEKLFF. DNA for the CDR3: TGTGCCAGCAGTTCCCAATGGGGGGCTAATGAAAAACTGTTTTTT. The chain links TRBV6-2 or TRBV6-3 to TRBJ1-4; the D gene is possibly TRBD1 (5 bases). Per the germline V gene, CDR1 is MNHEY and CDR2 is SVGEGT. V dropped 4 bases and J dropped 3 bases, with 12 bases sitting between them. The CDR3 length is 15 residues.

The chain has TRBV28 and TRBJ1-5; TRBD1 might be the D (5 bases). V was pared by 3 bases and J by 5 bases, with 5 bases between. Germline CDR1 is MDHEN and CDR2 is SYDVKM. CDR3 length equals 12 residues. In DNA form, the CDR3 reads TGTGCCAGCAGTTTCAGGGATCAGCCCCAGCATTTT. Its protein is CASSFRDQPQHF.

This chain joins TRBV28 and TRBJ2-3; 12 positions match TRBD2. The CDR3 contains 17 residues. The trim removed 0 bases at V and 9 bases at J, leaving 10 bases unmatched. Germline CDR1 and CDR2: MDHEN and SYDVKM. DNA of the CDR3: TGTGCCAGCAGTTTATGGGGGGAAGGACTAGCGGGAAGCACGCAGTATTTT. This encodes CASSLWGEGLAGSTQYF.

The chain employs TRBV5-1 and TRBJ1-4; D possibly corresponds to TRBD1 (6 bases). The CDR3 loop spans 15 amino acids. Germline CDR1 SGHRS, CDR2 YFSETQ. V lost 6 bases, J lost 0 bases, and 12 bases lay in between. CDR3 DNA sequence: TGCGCCAGCACCCAGGGGTCTGCAACTAATGAAAAACTGTTTTTT. Translated: CASTQGSATNEKLFF.

This chain uses TRBV6-2 or TRBV6-3 with TRBJ1-3; D not resolved. Trimming took off 0 bases at V and 0 bases at J, with 6 bases between the two ends. This CDR3 has 15 residues. Germline V gene sequence: CDR1 MNHEY, CDR2 SVGEGT. Here the CDR3 reads CASSYSQSSGNTIYF. The CDR3 DNA sequence: TGTGCCAGCAGTTACTCACAGAGCTCTGGAAACACCATATATTTT.

The rearrangement joins TRBV6-1 to TRBJ1-2; the D gene is possibly TRBD1 (6 bases). The CDR3 has 13 residues. The germline gives CDR1 MNHNS, CDR2 SASEGT. V lost 3 bases and J 7 bases, leaving 12 bases between the germline ends. The CDR3 spells CASSDGQYTGYTF. The CDR3 nucleotides are TGTGCCAGCAGTGACGGACAGTATACTGGCTACACCTTC.

This clone was seen many times. The chain carries TRBV18 and TRBJ2-7; 8 nucleotides line up with TRBD2. CDR3 length: 13 residues. Per germline, CDR1 KGHSH and CDR2 LQKENI. Trimming removed 6 bases from V and 7 bases from J; junction bases left unmatched: 8. CDR3 sequence (DNA): TGTGCCAGCTCTCGGACTAGCTTGAAAGAGCAGTACTTC. This translates into CASSRTSLKEQYF.

The chain carries TRBV9 and TRBJ2-1; the D gene is possibly TRBD2 (6 bases). V lost 0 bases, J lost 9 bases, and 16 bases lay in between. CDR3 length: 15 residues. CDR1 SGDLS and CDR2 YYNGEE come from the germline V gene. The CDR3 DNA reads TGTGCCAGCAGCGTAGTGGAGGGAAGGGCGGGTGAGCAGTTCTTC. Residues: CASSVVEGRAGEQFF.

J is TRBJ2-2 and V is TRBV27, with D perhaps matching TRBD1 (5 bases). The CDR3 covers 14 residues. Germline CDR1 reads MNHEY; CDR2 reads SMNVEV (reference sequence). V was clipped by 6 bases and J by 5 bases, with 13 bases between them. This CDR3 is CASRLSRVTGELFF. The DNA of the CDR3 is TGTGCCAGCAGGCTTAGCAGGGTTACCGGGGAGCTGTTTTTT.

The chain is built from TRBV6-5 and TRBJ2-1, with 7 bases matching TRBD2. The germline V gene has CDR1 MNHEY and CDR2 SVGAGI. The ends lost 8 bases at V and 2 bases at J; junction bases unmatched: 9. The CDR3 covers 15 residues. In DNA form, the CDR3 reads TGTGCCAGCGGGAGGGTGATTGGGCCCTACAATGAGCAGTTCTTC. The encoded protein is CASGRVIGPYNEQFF.

This sequence joins TRBV3-1 (or the pseudogene TRBV3-2) and TRBJ2-1; tentative D call: TRBD2 (6 bases). V shed 1 base and J shed 4 bases, with 11 bases lying between them. The CDR3 contains 15 residues. Per the germline V gene, CDR1 is LGHDT and CDR2 is YNNKEL (reference sequence). CDR3 in DNA: TGTGCCAGCAGCCAAGCTAGCGAGCGATACAATGAGCAGTTCTTC. The encoded protein is CASSQASERYNEQFF.

This CDR3 reads CASNGRAGELFF. Here the CDR3 DNA reads TGTGCCAGCAACGGGAGGGCCGGGGAGCTGTTTTTT. The chain couples TRBV27 to TRBJ2-2, with 8 nucleotides matching TRBD2. V trimming: 7 bases; J trimming: 6 bases; junction bases outside the gene matches: 1. This CDR3 is 12 amino acids long. CDR1 MNHEY and CDR2 SMNVEV come from the germline V gene (reference sequence).

The count of this clone is one. The CDR3 reads CASSTRASVVTDTQYF. The CDR3, as DNA: TGTGCCAGCTCCACCCGGGCTAGCGTCGTCACAGATACGCAGTATTTT. V and J are TRBV18 and TRBJ2-3; D is perhaps TRBD2 (6 bases). This CDR3 comprises 16 residues. Per the germline V gene, CDR1 is KGHSH and CDR2 is LQKENI. The V end lost 6 bases, the J end lost 2 bases, and 18 bases lay between the germline ends.

V usage is TRBV5-1 and J usage is TRBJ2-7, with a possible D match to TRBD1 (5 bases). Trimming removed 1 base from V and 6 bases from J, with 17 bases in between. The CDR3 spans 15 residues. Germline V gene data show CDR1 as SGHRS and CDR2 as YFSETQ. CDR3 bases: TGCGCCAGCAGCTTGTTAGACAGTCCAGGCTCCGAGCAGTACTTC. This codes for CASSLLDSPGSEQYF.

The chain links TRBV11-2 to TRBJ2-7, with D possibly being TRBD2 (6 bases). V was shortened by 4 bases and J by 5 bases, with 9 bases between the two germline ends. This CDR3 has 12 residues. In germline, CDR1 is SGHAT, CDR2 FQNNGV. The CDR3 DNA sequence: TGTGCCAGCAGCTCGACTAGAGACGAGCAGTACTTC. Its translation: CASSSTRDEQYF.

The chain is built from TRBV7-2 and TRBJ2-7; 9 positions agree with TRBD1. Per germline, CDR1 SGHTA and CDR2 FQGNSA. This CDR3 comprises 15 residues. Trimming cost V 5 bases and J 3 bases; bases outside gene matches: 8. CDR3 sequence: CASSATGGAIYEQYF. The CDR3 nucleotides read TGTGCCAGCAGCGCGACAGGGGGGGCAATCTACGAGCAGTACTTC.

The CDR3 is CASSPPRRGPTDTQYF. The DNA of the CDR3 is TGTGCCAGCAGCCCTCCCCGGAGGGGGCCAACAGATACGCAGTATTTT. The chain recombines TRBV5-4 with TRBJ2-3; D is possibly TRBD1 (7 bases). CDR3 size: 16 residues. V gave up 4 bases and J gave up 3 bases, with 18 bases separating them. Germline CDR1 and CDR2: SGHNT and YYREEE (reference sequence). Supplemented by reference TRBV5-4 and TRBJ2-3, the full variable domain reads ETGVTQSPTHLIKTRGQQVTLRCSSQSGHNTVSWYQQALGQGPQFIFQYYREEENGRGNFPPRFSGLQFPNYSSELNVNALELDDSALYLCASSPPRRGPTDTQYFGPGTRLTVL.

This rearrangement joins TRBV29-1 to TRBJ2-5; TRBD2 might be the D (6 bases). CDR3 length: 12 amino acids. Looked up from germline, CDR1 is SQVTM and CDR2 is ANQGSEA. V dropped 4 bases and J dropped 4 bases, with 10 bases sitting between them. CDR3 coding DNA: TGCAGCGTTGCTGTCGGGAGAGAGACCCAGTACTTC. Translation gives CSVAVGRETQYF.

The V and J genes are TRBV27 and TRBJ1-5, with a tentative D call TRBD1 (5 bases). Germline CDR1 and CDR2: MNHEY and SMNVEV (reference sequence). The CDR3 covers 15 residues. V was pared by 6 bases and J by 6 bases, with 18 bases between. The DNA of the CDR3 is TGTGCCAGCAGCCAAGAGGGGATCGGGGGTCAGCCCCAGCATTTT. It translates to CASSQEGIGGQPQHF.

This clone was seen a single time. The chain uses TRBV6-1 and TRBJ2-7, with 9 bases lining up with TRBD1. Germline V CDR1 and CDR2: MNHNS, SASEGT. The CDR3 spans 13 residues. V was clipped by 2 bases and J by 5 bases; unmatched bases: 1. This CDR3 reads CASSERDRDEQYF. The CDR3, as DNA: TGTGCCAGCAGTGAACGGGACAGGGACGAGCAGTACTTC.

The chain recombines TRBV29-1 with TRBJ2-7, with TRBD1 matching over 8 bases. In germline, CDR1 is SQVTM, CDR2 ANQGSEA. The CDR3 totals 13 residues. The CDR3 sequence is CSFSQGVTYEQYF. The CDR3 nucleotides are TGCAGTTTTTCACAGGGGGTTACCTACGAGCAGTACTTC.

This clone has only one observation. The chain joins TRBV5-1 to TRBJ2-7; 9 nucleotides line up with TRBD1. With 4 bases clipped from V and 6 bases from J, the junction kept 11 bases outside the gene matches. Germline-derived CDR1 and CDR2 are SGHRS and YFSETQ. The CDR3 extends over 15 amino acids. CDR3: CASSIPGTGLGEQYF. CDR3 bases: TGCGCCAGCAGCATCCCCGGGACAGGGTTGGGCGAGCAGTACTTC.